This T cell receptor (beta chain) originates from a study of OX40 agonist ivuxolimab in advanced cancers. The germline V and J ends were trimmed by 0 bases and 3 bases, with 8 bases remaining between them. This CDR3 comprises 15 residues. In germline, CDR1 is MNHEY, CDR2 SMNVEV (reference sequence). Some clones are missing from TCRdb's copy, which holds only in-frame ones; the method was immunoSEQ multiplex PCR. The sample comprises about 27,000 clones, 82% of which are singletons, and around a fifth rests with the top ten. The sequence came from an adult with an advanced solid tumor such as melanoma, head and neck, liver or kidney cancer. The chain couples TRBV27 to TRBJ2-2; no definite D call. Sequencing used CD4+ or CD8+ T cells sorted from blood, obtained in a trial of the OX40 agonist ivuxolimab. The CDR3 sequence: CASSLSKSYTGELFF. DNA for the CDR3: TGTGCCAGCAGTTTATCGAAAAGCTACACCGGGGAGCTGTTTTTT.